This T cell receptor beta chain is from a study of T cell responses to AZD1222 COVID-19 vaccine. Germline assignment: CDR1 LGHDT and CDR2 YNNKEL (reference sequence). The CDR3 loop spans 13 amino acids. V lost 4 bases, J lost 5 bases, and 11 bases lay in between. Measured with immunoSEQ multiplex PCR; TCRdb has only the in-frame clones, and not every one. The sample includes roughly 200,000 clones, approximately 94% of them seen just once. The J gene is TRBJ1-2, the V gene TRBV3-1 (or the pseudogene TRBV3-2), with D perhaps matching TRBD1 (5 bases). The TCR sequence derives from an adult who received the MenACWY meningococcal vaccine as a control. The sample was peripheral blood, taken 28 days after the second dose of the MenACWY control vaccine. In DNA, the CDR3 is TGTGCCAGCAGCCGGGACCAAACTTATGGCTACACCTTC. This gives the protein CASSRDQTYGYTF.